These T cell receptor beta chains were read from a single sample in a study of shared clonotypes between healthy human individuals. The repertoire was sequenced with immunoSEQ multiplex PCR; TCRdb's copy has only in-frame clones and lacks some. The sample shows roughly 590,000 clones, less than 97% of them seen only once. The material sequenced was naive CD8+ T cells sorted from blood. Every receptor here comes from a young woman in good health. Each CDR3 is given with its conserved first and last residue. D genes are given only for firm matches. Size values are once, few and many counts, or a class for expanded clones, and some rows have none.

D	V	J	size	CDR3	DNA
.	TRBV7-9	TRBJ2-6	.	CASSLTRDIFDSGANVLTF	TGTGCCAGCAGCTTAACCCGGGACATCTTTGACTCTGGGGCCAACGTCCTGACTTTC
.	TRBV28	TRBJ2-7	.	CASSLTSYEQYF	TGTGCCAGCAGTTTGACTTCCTACGAGCAGTACTTC
.	TRBV27	TRBJ2-7	.	CASSALEATYEQYF	TGTGCCAGCAGTGCCTTGGAGGCCACCTACGAGCAGTACTTC
.	TRBV5-5	TRBJ2-5	.	CASSLRRKETQYF	TGTGCCAGCAGCCTGAGGAGAAAAGAGACCCAGTACTTC
.	TRBV27	TRBJ1-6	.	CASSSTGAYVPLHF	TGTGCCAGCAGTTCCACCGGGGCTTATGTACCCCTCCACTTT
TRBD1	TRBV9	TRBJ1-2	.	CASSVGQGDGYTF	TGTGCCAGCAGCGTAGGACAGGGGGATGGCTACACCTTC
TRBD2	TRBV14	TRBJ2-7	.	CTSSPPEGTRAYEQYF	TGTACCAGCAGCCCTCCCGAAGGGACTAGAGCCTACGAGCAGTACTTC
.	TRBV27	TRBJ1-5	.	CASSFVGVRQPQHF	TGTGCCAGCAGTTTCGTAGGGGTAAGGCAGCCCCAGCATTTT
TRBD2	TRBV9	TRBJ2-1	.	CASSVGVAGSSYNEQFF	TGTGCCAGCAGCGTAGGGGTAGCGGGGAGCTCCTACAATGAGCAGTTCTTC
.	TRBV7-9	TRBJ1-1	.	CASRGMNTEAFF	TGTGCCAGCAGGGGCATGAACACTGAAGCTTTCTTT
.	TRBV7-2	TRBJ2-5	.	CASSLWETQETQYF	TGTGCCAGCAGCTTGTGGGAGACCCAAGAGACCCAGTACTTC
.	TRBV28	TRBJ2-3	.	CASSFRLDGATQYF	TGTGCCAGCAGTTTCCGCCTGGACGGAGCTACGCAGTATTTT
TRBD1	TRBV5-4	TRBJ1-1	.	CASSLDGQGKNTEAFF	TGTGCCAGCAGCTTGGATGGACAGGGTAAGAACACTGAAGCTTTCTTT
TRBD2	TRBV2	TRBJ2-3	.	CASTSGTTFTDTQYF	TGTGCCAGCACTAGCGGGACCACCTTCACAGATACGCAGTATTTT
.	TRBV10-3	TRBJ2-7	.	CANKDESSYEQYF	TGTGCCAACAAGGATGAGAGCTCCTACGAGCAGTACTTC
TRBD2	TRBV27	TRBJ2-1	.	CASSFAGVKNEQFF	TGTGCCAGCAGTTTCGCGGGAGTTAAAAATGAGCAGTTCTTC
TRBD2	TRBV4-1	TRBJ2-7	once	CASSQAPGTSGRLEQYF	TGCGCCAGCAGCCAAGCACCCGGGACTAGCGGGAGACTCGAGCAGTACTTC
.	TRBV5-6	TRBJ1-1	.	CASSSLPAPDEAFF	TGTGCCAGCAGCTCGTTACCCGCGCCCGATGAAGCTTTCTTT
.	TRBV4-2	TRBJ2-1	.	CASSLTNEQFF	TGTGCCAGCAGCCTCACGAATGAGCAGTTCTTC
TRBD1	TRBV27	TRBJ1-1	.	CASSFGQGITEAFF	TGTGCCAGCAGTTTCGGACAGGGGATCACTGAAGCTTTCTTT
TRBD1	TRBV5-6	TRBJ2-7	.	CASSWEDRGGEQYF	TGTGCCAGCAGCTGGGAGGACAGGGGCGGCGAGCAGTACTTC
.	TRBV4-1	TRBJ2-5	few	CASSQDPEETQYF	TGCGCCAGCAGCCAAGACCCGGAAGAGACCCAGTACTTC
.	TRBV15	TRBJ2-7	.	CATSSRGYEQYF	TGTGCCACCAGCAGTCGTGGTTACGAGCAGTACTTC
TRBD2	TRBV9	TRBJ2-1	.	CASSVAGGQVQFF	TGTGCCAGCAGCGTGGCGGGAGGGCAGGTGCAGTTCTTC
.	TRBV9	TRBJ1-2	.	CASSVLNYGYTF	TGTGCCAGCAGCGTATTGAACTATGGCTACACCTTC
.	TRBV27	TRBJ2-7	few	CASSLAGNYEQYF	TGTGCCAGCAGTTTGGCAGGGAACTACGAGCAGTACTTC
.	TRBV28	TRBJ1-2	.	CASSFSNTYGYTF	TGTGCCAGCAGTTTTAGCAATACTTATGGCTACACCTTC
.	TRBV20-1	TRBJ2-7	once	CSAINYEQYF	TGCAGTGCTATTAACTACGAGCAGTACTTC
.	TRBV7-2	TRBJ1-2	.	CASSPPPPHGYTF	TGTGCCAGCAGCCCCCCCCCGCCCCATGGCTACACCTTC
.	TRBV4-2	TRBJ2-7	.	CASSQDGGLSYEQYF	TGTGCCAGCAGCCAAGACGGGGGTCTCTCCTACGAGCAGTACTTC
.	TRBV6-7	TRBJ1-1	.	CASSSPPGVGTEAFF	TGTGCCAGCAGTTCCCCACCAGGGGTAGGCACTGAAGCTTTCTTT
TRBD2	TRBV5-8	TRBJ2-2	.	CASSLTVREVNTGELFF	TGTGCCAGCAGCTTGACGGTTCGGGAGGTTAACACCGGGGAGCTGTTTTTT
TRBD1	TRBV13	TRBJ2-3	.	CASSEIRQGEDTQYF	TGTGCCAGCAGCGAGATAAGACAGGGAGAAGATACGCAGTATTTT
TRBD2	TRBV9	TRBJ2-7	.	CASSVATSGSLREQYF	TGTGCCAGCAGCGTAGCTACGAGCGGGAGTCTGAGAGAGCAGTACTTC
.	TRBV7-9	TRBJ2-7	once	CASSLGVTYEQYF	TGTGCCAGCAGCTTAGGGGTCACCTACGAGCAGTACTTC
.	TRBV28	TRBJ2-1	.	CASSALGAYNEQFF	TGTGCCAGCAGCGCCCTAGGAGCTTACAATGAGCAGTTCTTC
.	TRBV15	TRBJ2-1	.	CATSRGWGSEQFF	TGTGCCACCAGCAGAGGTTGGGGTAGTGAGCAGTTCTTC
.	TRBV6-5	TRBJ1-1	.	CASSSRVGGPEAFF	TGTGCCAGCAGTTCGCGCGTCGGGGGCCCTGAAGCTTTCTTT
TRBD2	TRBV7-9	TRBJ2-1	.	CASSPSTSGRDRYNEQFF	TGTGCCAGCAGCCCGTCGACTAGCGGGAGGGATAGATACAATGAGCAGTTCTTC
.	TRBV29-1	TRBJ2-1	.	CSVELPTYNEQFF	TGCAGCGTTGAGCTCCCAACCTACAATGAGCAGTTCTTC
.	TRBV28	TRBJ2-4	.	CASKGRTLAKNIQYF	TGTGCCAGCAAGGGGCGAACCCTAGCCAAAAACATTCAGTACTTC
TRBD2	TRBV11-2	TRBJ2-1	.	CASSPYPSGSLDEQFF	TGTGCCAGCAGCCCGTACCCTAGCGGGAGTTTGGACGAGCAGTTCTTC
TRBD1	TRBV9	TRBJ2-2	.	CASSSQGASTGELFF	TGTGCCAGCAGCTCACAGGGGGCAAGCACCGGGGAGCTGTTTTTT
TRBD2	TRBV4-1	TRBJ2-5	.	CASSQGAGVEETQYF	TGCGCCAGCAGCCAAGGAGCGGGAGTTGAAGAGACCCAGTACTTC
.	TRBV30	TRBJ1-2	.	CAWSPKGYGYTF	TGTGCCTGGAGCCCCAAGGGTTATGGCTACACCTTC
.	TRBV6-1	TRBJ2-7	.	CASSEYGQFNYEQYF	TGTGCCAGCAGTGAATACGGACAGTTCAACTACGAGCAGTACTTC
.	TRBV29-1	TRBJ1-4	.	CSVDTGNEKLFF	TGCAGCGTTGATACAGGGAATGAAAAACTGTTTTTT
.	TRBV2	TRBJ1-1	.	CASIRVMNTEAFF	TGTGCCAGCATAAGAGTCATGAACACTGAAGCTTTCTTT
.	TRBV19	TRBJ2-7	.	CASSKANAYEQYF	TGTGCCAGTAGTAAAGCGAATGCCTACGAGCAGTACTTC
TRBD1	TRBV7-6	TRBJ2-1	.	CASSLFGTGISYNEQFF	TGTGCCAGCAGCTTATTCGGGACAGGGATCTCCTACAATGAGCAGTTCTTC
TRBD2	TRBV27	TRBJ2-7	.	CASSLGGSVYEQYF	TGTGCCAGCAGTTTGGGAGGGTCGGTTTACGAGCAGTACTTC
TRBD2	TRBV9	TRBJ2-7	.	CASSLGLAGGPYEQYF	TGTGCCAGCAGCCTAGGACTAGCGGGAGGGCCCTACGAGCAGTACTTC
.	TRBV28	TRBJ2-5	.	CASSFIETQYF	TGTGCCAGCAGTTTCATTGAGACCCAGTACTTC